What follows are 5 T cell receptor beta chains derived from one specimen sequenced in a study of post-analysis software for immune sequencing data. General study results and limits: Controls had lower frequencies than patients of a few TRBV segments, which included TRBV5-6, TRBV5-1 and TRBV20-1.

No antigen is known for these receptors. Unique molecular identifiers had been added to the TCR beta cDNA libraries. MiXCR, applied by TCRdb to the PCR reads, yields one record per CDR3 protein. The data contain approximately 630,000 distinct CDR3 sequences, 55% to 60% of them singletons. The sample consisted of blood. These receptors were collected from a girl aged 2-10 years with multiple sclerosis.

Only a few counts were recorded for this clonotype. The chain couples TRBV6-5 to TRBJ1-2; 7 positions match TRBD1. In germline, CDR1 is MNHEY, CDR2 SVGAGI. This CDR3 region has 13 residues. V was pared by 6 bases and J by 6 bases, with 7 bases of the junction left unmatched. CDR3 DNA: TGTGCCAGCAGCGACAGGGCTCTCGATGGCTACACCTTC. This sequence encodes CASSDRALDGYTF.

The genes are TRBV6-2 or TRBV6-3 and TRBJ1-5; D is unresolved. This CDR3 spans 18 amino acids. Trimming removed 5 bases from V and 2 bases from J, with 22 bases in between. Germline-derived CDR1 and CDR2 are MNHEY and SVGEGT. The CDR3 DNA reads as TGTGCCAGCAGTGGCCACCGTATAAAGTCGGGCGGCAATCAGCCCCAGCATTTT. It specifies CASSGHRIKSGGNQPQHF.

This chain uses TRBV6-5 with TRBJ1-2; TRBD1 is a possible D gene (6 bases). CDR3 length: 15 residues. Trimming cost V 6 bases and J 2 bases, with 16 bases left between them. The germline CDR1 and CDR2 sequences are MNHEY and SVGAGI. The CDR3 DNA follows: TGTGCCAGCAGCCCCTCGGACAGTTACAACTATGGCTACACCTTC. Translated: CASSPSDSYNYGYTF.

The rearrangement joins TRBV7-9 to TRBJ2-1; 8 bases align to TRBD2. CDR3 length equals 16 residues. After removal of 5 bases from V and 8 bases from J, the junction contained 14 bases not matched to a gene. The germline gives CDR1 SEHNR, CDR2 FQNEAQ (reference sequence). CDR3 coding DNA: TGTGCCAGCAGCACTAGAGCGGGAGTTCACAGCGATGAGCAGTTCTTC. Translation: CASSTRAGVHSDEQFF.

The CDR3 DNA follows: TGCAGCGCTAGCGAGGGTAGCGAGACCCAGTACTTC. Protein sequence: CSASEGSETQYF. The chain uses TRBV29-1 and TRBJ2-5; maybe TRBD2 (6 bases). Per the germline V gene, CDR1 is SQVTM and CDR2 is ANQGSEA. V shed 7 bases and J shed 5 bases, with 14 bases lying between them. The CDR3 spans 12 residues. Looking up the rest from reference TRBV29-1 and TRBJ2-5 gives the full variable domain: SAVISQKPSRDICQRGTSLTIQCQVDSQVTMMFWYRQQPGQSLTLIATANQGSEATYESGFVIDKFPISRPNLTFSTLTVSNMSPEDSSIYLCSASEGSETQYFGPGTRLLVL.